In this sample, the clone carrying this T cell receptor (beta chain) turned up a few times. What it binds is not known. The sample holds other DNA sequences that translate to the same CDR3. V lost 4 bases to trimming and J lost 3 bases, with 2 bases between them. CDR1 and CDR2 (germline): MDHEN, SYDVKM. The CDR3 loop spans 11 amino acids. This sample is part of a study of somatic mutations in cytotoxic T cells in rheumatoid arthritis. By positive magnetic bead selection, CD4+ and CD8+ cells were isolated, and their purity was checked by flow cytometry. The table came from immunoSEQ multiplex PCR; TCRdb's copy has only in-frame clones and leaves some out. Altogether about 19,000 clones are present, approximately 80% being singletons, with the ten largest covering roughly 13%. Study-wide results and caveats: Within 8 of 65 patients, the single biggest CD8+ clone made up more than 20% of CD8+ cells.

The J gene is TRBJ2-3, the V gene TRBV28; D is unclear. The sequenced material came from CD8+ T cells sorted from blood. This receptor was taken from an adult with rheumatoid arthritis. CDR3 DNA sequence: TGTGCCAGCAGTTCTACAGATACGCAGTATTTT. Amino acids: CASSSTDTQYF.